Listed below are T cell receptor beta chains from one sample, sequenced in a study of blood T cell repertoires in COVID-19. Sequencing was performed with immunoSEQ multiplex PCR; in TCRdb, only in-frame clones are kept and a portion is missing. The sample comprises approximately 280,000 clones, roughly 80% of which are singletons, and approximately 5% rests with the top ten. The material sequenced was PBMCs or T cells enriched from blood (not recorded which). Source of these receptors: a man in his forties who had been exposed to COVID-19. The CDR3 runs from the conserved cysteine through the conserved F or W. The D gene is left open where the match is weak. Clone sizes are given selectively: once, few, many, or a class where the clone is expanded.

DNA: TGTGCCACCAGACAGGGCACTTTACAGCCCCAGCATTTT
CDR3: CATRQGTLQPQHF
J: TRBJ1-5
D: TRBD1
length: 13
V: TRBV6-5
size: once

DNA: TGTGCCTGGAGACCCAGGGAGGACACTGAAGCTTTCTTT
CDR3: CAWRPREDTEAFF
J: TRBJ1-1
D: -
length: 13
V: TRBV30
size: -

DNA: TGTGCCAGCAGTTTATCGTTCAGGGACTATGGCTACACCTTC
CDR3: CASSLSFRDYGYTF
J: TRBJ1-2
D: -
length: 14
V: TRBV27
size: once

DNA: TGCGCCAGCAGCTTGCCACAGGGGAACACTGAAGCTTTCTTT
CDR3: CASSLPQGNTEAFF
J: TRBJ1-1
D: -
length: 14
V: TRBV5-1
size: few

DNA: TGTGCCAGCAGCTTTAGCGGGAGGGCCTCCTACGAGCAGTACTTC
CDR3: CASSFSGRASYEQYF
J: TRBJ2-7
D: TRBD2
length: 15
V: TRBV6-5
size: -

DNA: TGTGCCACCAGTCCAGGGGGCGGCACCGGGGAGCTGTTTTTT
CDR3: CATSPGGGTGELFF
J: TRBJ2-2
D: TRBD1
length: 14
V: TRBV24-1
size: -

DNA: TGTGCCAGCAGGGAGCTAGGATCACCCCTCCACTTT
CDR3: CASRELGSPLHF
J: TRBJ1-6
D: -
length: 12
V: TRBV14
size: -

DNA: TGTGCCAGCAGCTTTGGGAGGGAATTATTACATGAGCAGTTCTTC
CDR3: CASSFGRELLHEQFF
J: TRBJ2-1
D: TRBD2
length: 15
V: TRBV11-2
size: -

DNA: TGTGCCAGCAGCGCTCAACCCGGACAGGCAAAACACTACTACGAGCAGTACTTC
CDR3: CASSAQPGQAKHYYEQYF
J: TRBJ2-7
D: TRBD1
length: 18
V: TRBV7-9
size: -

DNA: TGTGCCTCTACTACGGAGGACAGGATCTCCTACGAGCAGTACTTC
CDR3: CASTTEDRISYEQYF
J: TRBJ2-7
D: TRBD1
length: 15
V: TRBV2
size: -

DNA: TGTGCCAGCAGTCCAGGGACAGGGTATAATCAGCCCCAGCATTTT
CDR3: CASSPGTGYNQPQHF
J: TRBJ1-5
D: TRBD1
length: 15
V: TRBV6-5
size: -

DNA: TGTGCCAGCAGCTTGGGGTGGGGAGGTGATCGTCAGCCCCAGCATTTT
CDR3: CASSLGWGGDRQPQHF
J: TRBJ1-5
D: -
length: 16
V: TRBV5-6
size: -

DNA: TGTGCCATCAGTGAAGGCAGGGGATCCTACAATGAGCAGTTCTTC
CDR3: CAISEGRGSYNEQFF
J: TRBJ2-1
D: -
length: 15
V: TRBV10-3
size: -

DNA: TGTGCCAGCGCCCCCGGACAGAGATACGAGCAGTACTTC
CDR3: CASAPGQRYEQYF
J: TRBJ2-7
D: -
length: 13
V: TRBV25-1
size: -

DNA: TGTGCCAGCAGCTTCCAACGGGACAGTAACACCGGGGAGCTGTTTTTT
CDR3: CASSFQRDSNTGELFF
J: TRBJ2-2
D: TRBD1
length: 16
V: TRBV11-2
size: -

DNA: TGTGCCAGCAGCCAAGGGGCAGTCATCAATCAGCCCCAGCATTTT
CDR3: CASSQGAVINQPQHF
J: TRBJ1-5
D: -
length: 15
V: TRBV3-1/TRBV3-2
size: -

DNA: TGTGCCAGCAGTTTCTTAGACAGAAGAAATTCACCCCTCCACTTT
CDR3: CASSFLDRRNSPLHF
J: TRBJ1-6
D: -
length: 15
V: TRBV27
size: -

DNA: TGTGCCAGTAGTAACCCTTTGGACAGGAAGAATGAAAAACTGTTTTTT
CDR3: CASSNPLDRKNEKLFF
J: TRBJ1-4
D: TRBD1
length: 16
V: TRBV19
size: -

DNA: TGTGCCAGCAGTTACTCCGACGGAGGATATGGCTACACCTTC
CDR3: CASSYSDGGYGYTF
J: TRBJ1-2
D: -
length: 14
V: TRBV6-5
size: -

DNA: TGTGCCTGGAGTGCACAGGGGGCCTCCTATAATTCACCCCTCCACTTT
CDR3: CAWSAQGASYNSPLHF
J: TRBJ1-6
D: TRBD1
length: 16
V: TRBV30
size: -

DNA: TGTGCCACCAGCAGAGGGGCAGGTCTAGCGGGTGGCTACGAGCAGTACTTC
CDR3: CATSRGAGLAGGYEQYF
J: TRBJ2-7
D: TRBD2
length: 17
V: TRBV15
size: -

DNA: TGTGCCAGCAGCCCAGACAGAGTACCCAATCAGCCCCAGCATTTT
CDR3: CASSPDRVPNQPQHF
J: TRBJ1-5
D: -
length: 15
V: TRBV6-5
size: -

DNA: TGTGCCAGCAGTTTTGGGGAGGAAGCTTTCTTT
CDR3: CASSFGEEAFF
J: TRBJ1-1
D: -
length: 11
V: TRBV12-3/TRBV12-4
size: -

DNA: TGTGCCAGCAGCTCTAACCCTCTGCTGTGGGAGAGTAAGGGTACGCAGTATTTT
CDR3: CASSSNPLLWESKGTQYF
J: TRBJ2-3
D: -
length: 18
V: TRBV7-3
size: -

DNA: TGTGCCAGCAGTACGGGTCTAGAGCAGTTCTTC
CDR3: CASSTGLEQFF
J: TRBJ2-1
D: -
length: 11
V: TRBV2
size: once

DNA: TGTGCCAGCACGACAGGGGAGACCCAGTACTTC
CDR3: CASTTGETQYF
J: TRBJ2-5
D: TRBD1
length: 11
V: TRBV11-2
size: -

DNA: TGCGCCAGCAGCTTGGGACAGGATACCGTTAATCAGCCCCAGCATTTT
CDR3: CASSLGQDTVNQPQHF
J: TRBJ1-5
D: -
length: 16
V: TRBV5-1
size: -

DNA: TGTGCCAGCAGCTTAGGCAGTCTAACAGATGGCTACACCTTC
CDR3: CASSLGSLTDGYTF
J: TRBJ1-2
D: -
length: 14
V: TRBV11-3
size: -

DNA: TGTGCCAGCAGCCCTACTAGCGGGAGCTCCTACGAGCAGTACTTC
CDR3: CASSPTSGSSYEQYF
J: TRBJ2-7
D: TRBD2
length: 15
V: TRBV9
size: -

DNA: TGTGCCAGCTCACAATGGTACACAGAGACCCAGTACTTC
CDR3: CASSQWYTETQYF
J: TRBJ2-5
D: -
length: 13
V: TRBV18
size: few

DNA: TGTGCCACCAGTGACCGACTAACCAACTCTGGGGCCAACGTCCTGACTTTC
CDR3: CATSDRLTNSGANVLTF
J: TRBJ2-6
D: -
length: 17
V: TRBV24-1
size: -

DNA: TGTGCCAGCAGTCCTCTCAGGGTGATACAGCCCCAGCATTTT
CDR3: CASSPLRVIQPQHF
J: TRBJ1-5
D: -
length: 14
V: TRBV6-5
size: -

DNA: TGTGCCAGTAGTAGGGACCAGGGGGCCTTCGGCACAGATACGCAGTATTTT
CDR3: CASSRDQGAFGTDTQYF
J: TRBJ2-3
D: TRBD1
length: 17
V: TRBV19
size: -

DNA: TGCGCCAGCAGATCCACCGGGACACTCTACGAGCAGTACTTC
CDR3: CASRSTGTLYEQYF
J: TRBJ2-7
D: -
length: 14
V: TRBV5-1
size: -

DNA: TGTGCCAGCAGTGAAGAGGGACAGGTGTACAATGAGCAGTTCTTC
CDR3: CASSEEGQVYNEQFF
J: TRBJ2-1
D: TRBD1
length: 15
V: TRBV6-1
size: -

DNA: TGTGCCAGCAGCCACCCTATAGGGACAGCGAACACTGAAGCTTTCTTT
CDR3: CASSHPIGTANTEAFF
J: TRBJ1-1
D: TRBD1
length: 16
V: TRBV4-2
size: -

DNA: TGCGCCAGCAGTGTAGGGCCTAGCGGGACCACAGATACGCAGTATTTT
CDR3: CASSVGPSGTTDTQYF
J: TRBJ2-3
D: TRBD2
length: 16
V: TRBV10-1
size: -

DNA: TGTGCCAGCAGCCCATGGACAGGGGCCAATACGGAGACCCAGTACTTC
CDR3: CASSPWTGANTETQYF
J: TRBJ2-5
D: TRBD1
length: 16
V: TRBV14
size: -

DNA: TGTGCCAGCAGCACCTACAGGGGATACGAGCAGTACTTC
CDR3: CASSTYRGYEQYF
J: TRBJ2-7
D: TRBD1
length: 13
V: TRBV12-3/TRBV12-4
size: -

DNA: TGTGCCAGCAGTGACCAGACAGGGGGCCTACGGGAGCAGTACTTC
CDR3: CASSDQTGGLREQYF
J: TRBJ2-7
D: TRBD1
length: 15
V: TRBV2
size: -

DNA: TGTGCCAGCAGCTTGGATAGGGCGGGAGAGACCCAGTACTTC
CDR3: CASSLDRAGETQYF
J: TRBJ2-5
D: -
length: 14
V: TRBV7-9
size: -

DNA: TGTGCCAGCGGTACCCGGGCAGGGTCACACAATGAGCAGTTCTTC
CDR3: CASGTRAGSHNEQFF
J: TRBJ2-1
D: -
length: 15
V: TRBV7-9
size: -

DNA: TGTGCCAGTAGGGACACTTCGAACACCGGGGAGCTGTTTTTT
CDR3: CASRDTSNTGELFF
J: TRBJ2-2
D: -
length: 14
V: TRBV6-5
size: -